The 29 T cell receptor beta chains presented below share a single source sample, sequenced in a study of PD-L1 blockade in urothelial cancer. Indicated time point: peripheral blood 6 weeks after treatment start. Data came from immunoSEQ multiplex PCR; TCRdb stores just in-frame clones and leaves some out. The profile shows around 110,000 clones, about 91% of them singletons. Material: PBMCs, obtained around atezolizumab (anti-PD-L1) treatment. These receptors were obtained from a man aged 55 to 70 with urothelial cancer.

J is TRBJ1-1 and V is TRBV4-2; TRBD1 agrees at 8 bases. Trimming removed 2 bases from V and 7 bases from J; junction bases left unmatched: 6. CDR3 length: 14 residues. Germline CDR1 reads LGHNA; CDR2 reads YNFKEQ. In DNA, the CDR3 is TGTGCCAGCAGCCAATCGACAGGGGTTAGTGAAGCTTTCTTT. Residues: CASSQSTGVSEAFF.

This clone has a single count. The V and J genes are TRBV5-1 and TRBJ2-6; D is possibly TRBD1 (6 bases). Trimming took 1 base from V and 0 from J, leaving 8 bases between them. This CDR3 spans 16 amino acids. Germline V CDR1 and CDR2: SGHRS, YFSETQ. The CDR3 region has the DNA TGCGCCAGCAGCTTGCAGGGGACCTCTGGGGCCAACGTCCTGACTTTC. Its translation: CASSLQGTSGANVLTF.

The chain recombines TRBV27 with TRBJ2-2, with 8 bases fitting TRBD2. The CDR3 loop spans 17 amino acids. Trimming cost V 2 bases and J 4 bases; bases outside gene matches: 9. Germline CDR1 MNHEY, CDR2 SMNVEV (reference sequence). Here the CDR3 reads CASSLLPTGGGTGELFF. As DNA, the CDR3 is TGTGCCAGCAGTTTACTGCCGACGGGGGGGGGCACCGGGGAGCTGTTTTTT.

This chain connects TRBV11-2 to TRBJ2-1; 10 bases are shared with TRBD2. This CDR3 is built from 16 residues. The germline gives CDR1 SGHAT, CDR2 FQNNGV. With 1 base clipped from V and 4 bases from J, the junction kept 4 bases outside the gene matches. CDR3 residues: CASSLALAGAYNEQFF. The CDR3 DNA follows: TGTGCCAGCAGCTTAGCCCTAGCGGGGGCATACAATGAGCAGTTCTTC.

The V gene is TRBV9, the J gene TRBJ2-7; 7 bases are shared with TRBD1. Germline V gives CDR1 SGDLS, CDR2 YYNGEE. J gave up 3 bases and V 4 bases, and 10 bases lay outside the gene matches. The CDR3 spans 15 residues. The CDR3 reads CASSPYSGQNYEQYF. CDR3 nucleotide sequence: TGTGCCAGCAGCCCTTACTCGGGACAGAACTACGAGCAGTACTTC.

This rearrangement joins TRBV19 to TRBJ2-1, with D perhaps matching TRBD2 (7 bases). V lost 11 bases and J lost 9, with 20 bases in between. CDR3 length: 13 residues. Germline CDR1 is LNHDA and CDR2 is SQIVND (reference sequence). The chain's CDR3 is CASRGGGGGEQFF. The CDR3 DNA is TGTGCCTCGAGGGGAGGGGGAGGAGGTGAGCAGTTCTTC. Variable domain in full (rest from reference TRBV19 and TRBJ2-1): DGGITQSPKYLFRKEGQNVTLSCEQNLNHDAMYWYRQDPGQGLRLIYYSQIVNDFQKGDIAEGYSVSREKKESFPLTVTSAQKNPTAFYLCASRGGGGGEQFFGPGTRLTVL.

The rearrangement links TRBV5-1 to TRBJ2-3; 7 bases map to TRBD2. V lost 3 bases to trimming and J lost 2 bases; unmatched junction nucleotides: 6. Per the germline V gene, CDR1 is SGHRS and CDR2 is YFSETQ. This CDR3 comprises 15 residues. CDR3 residues: CASSSLTSITDTQYF. CDR3 nucleotide sequence: TGCGCCAGCAGCTCCCTGACTAGCATCACAGATACGCAGTATTTT.

The chain combines TRBV11-1 with TRBJ1-1; a possible D gene is TRBD1 (6 bases). There are 15 residues in the CDR3. Trimming removed 4 bases at V and 0 bases at J, with 12 bases between. The germline gives CDR1 SGHAT, CDR2 FQDESV (reference sequence). The DNA of the CDR3 is TGTGCCAGCAGCTATAGGACAGCCATGAACACTGAAGCTTTCTTT. The encoded protein is CASSYRTAMNTEAFF.

The rearrangement links TRBV4-1 to TRBJ2-7; TRBD1 agrees at 7 bases. This CDR3 spans 15 amino acids. V shed 1 base and J 1 base; nucleotides not matched to a gene: 4. Germline V gene data show CDR1 as MGHRA and CDR2 as YSYEKL. The CDR3 protein is CASSQGQGRSYEQYF. DNA for the CDR3: TGCGCCAGCAGCCAAGGACAGGGAAGATCCTACGAGCAGTACTTC.

V gene TRBV5-1 combines with J gene TRBJ1-5, with unresolved D. Germline V lookup: CDR1 SGHRS, CDR2 YFSETQ. Between the trimmed V and J ends, which lost 0 bases and 6 bases, there was a span of 10 bases. This CDR3 has 14 residues. The CDR3 here is CASSLESGFQPQHF. The CDR3, as DNA: TGCGCCAGCAGCTTGGAGTCGGGGTTTCAGCCCCAGCATTTT.

The chain has TRBV4-2 and TRBJ1-1; D possibly corresponds to TRBD1 (6 bases). V dropped 1 base and J dropped 4 bases, with 7 bases sitting between them. Germline V lookup: CDR1 LGHNA, CDR2 YNFKEQ. The length of the CDR3 is 13 residues. The CDR3 coding sequence is TGTGCCAGCAGCCAAGTAGGGGGCACTGAAGCTTTCTTT. This encodes CASSQVGGTEAFF.

The V call is TRBV5-5, the J call TRBJ2-5, with D hard to call. Looked up from germline, CDR1 is SGHKS and CDR2 is YYEKEE (reference sequence). V was pared by 0 bases and J by 2 bases, with 8 bases between. This CDR3 has 14 residues. The CDR3: CASSLGLLQETQYF. CDR3 sequence (DNA): TGTGCCAGCAGCTTGGGACTTCTTCAAGAGACCCAGTACTTC.

The rearrangement links TRBV30 to TRBJ1-2; possible D gene TRBD1, 6 bases. Deletions cut 2 bases from V and 8 bases from J, with 24 bases between. CDR3 length: 16 residues. CDR1 GTSNPN and CDR2 SVGIG come from the germline V gene (reference sequence). The CDR3 here is CAWSSRTDGFVGGYTF. The DNA for the CDR3 is TGTGCCTGGAGTTCACGGACAGATGGTTTCGTAGGGGGCTACACCTTC.

J is TRBJ1-5 and V is TRBV6-1; no definite D call. The CDR3 covers 18 residues. Trimming took off 1 base at V and 2 bases at J, with 18 bases between the two ends. Germline CDR1 reads MNHNS; CDR2 reads SASEGT. CDR3 protein: CASSEVSGGTRGNQPQHF. In DNA, the CDR3 is TGTGCCAGCAGTGAAGTATCTGGCGGAACGAGGGGCAATCAGCCCCAGCATTTT.

V and J are TRBV5-8 and TRBJ2-1; 7 bases are a match to TRBD2. CDR1 and CDR2 from the germline V gene are SGHTS and YDEGEE. V was clipped by 0 bases and J by 1 base; unmatched bases: 10. CDR3 size: 18 residues. CDR3 region: CASSLVQLLAVSYNEQFF. DNA for the CDR3: TGTGCCAGCAGCTTGGTGCAACTTCTAGCGGTGTCCTACAATGAGCAGTTCTTC. The variable domain in full, with the rest retrieved from reference TRBV5-8 and TRBJ2-1, is EAGVTQSPTHLIKTRGQQATLRCSPISGHTSVYWYQQALGLGLQFLLWYDEGEERNRGNFPPRFSGRQFPNYSSELNVNALELEDSALYLCASSLVQLLAVSYNEQFFGPGTRLTVL.

The chain links TRBV9 to TRBJ1-4; 10 bases line up with TRBD1. Per germline, CDR1 SGDLS and CDR2 YYNGEE. Germline trimming cut 4 bases from V and 10 bases from J; bases unmatched to any gene: 7. This CDR3 is 14 amino acids long. CDR3 sequence: CASSPDGDRGKLFF. The CDR3 DNA sequence: TGTGCCAGCAGCCCAGACGGGGACAGGGGAAAACTGTTTTTT.

The chain combines TRBV18 with TRBJ2-2; maybe TRBD1 (6 bases). Germline lookup yields CDR1 KGHSH and CDR2 LQKENI. The V and J ends lost 6 bases and 6 bases respectively, with 14 bases between them. The CDR3 has 14 amino acids. Written as DNA, the CDR3 is TGTGCCAGCTCGGATCCCAACAGGGCCGGGGAGCTGTTTTTT. Protein sequence: CASSDPNRAGELFF. The variable domain in full, with the rest retrieved from reference TRBV18 and TRBJ2-2, is NAGVMQNPRHLVRRRGQEARLRCSPMKGHSHVYWYRQLPEEGLKFMVYLQKENIIDESGMPKERFSAEFPKEGPSILRIQQVVRGDSAAYFCASSDPNRAGELFFGEGSRLTVL.

The V gene is TRBV19, the J gene TRBJ2-3; TRBD1 might be the D (6 bases). The CDR3 totals 14 residues. The V gene's germline CDR1 is LNHDA and CDR2 SQIVND (reference sequence). Trimming cost V 10 bases and J 6 bases, with 20 bases left between them. Here the CDR3 DNA reads TGTGCCACAAAACAGGGCCCCAAAACGGATACGCAGTATTTT. Encoded protein: CATKQGPKTDTQYF.

This chain connects TRBV5-4 to TRBJ2-3; 8 nucleotides match TRBD2. The trim removed 4 bases at V and 1 base at J, leaving 5 bases unmatched. The CDR3 has 15 residues. In germline, CDR1 is SGHNT, CDR2 YYREEE (reference sequence). CDR3 sequence reads: CASSPKAGGTDTQYF. DNA of the CDR3: TGTGCCAGCAGCCCAAAAGCGGGGGGCACAGATACGCAGTATTTT.

The V call is TRBV2, the J call TRBJ2-2, with D possibly TRBD2 on 5 matching bases. This CDR3 spans 19 amino acids. The germline CDR1 and CDR2 sequences are SNHLY and FYNNEI. Trimming removed 4 bases from V and 4 bases from J, with 25 bases in between. The CDR3 sequence is CASSAHPGVGEGSTGELFF. CDR3 bases: TGTGCCAGCAGTGCTCATCCCGGGGTCGGGGAAGGGAGCACCGGGGAGCTGTTTTTT.

In nucleotides, the CDR3 is TGTGCCAGCAGTTCCCCCCTAGCGGGAGGGCCGGAAGAGCAGTACTTC. It yields the protein CASSSPLAGGPEEQYF. The chain couples TRBV28 to TRBJ2-7; 12 bases match TRBD2. Per germline, CDR1 MDHEN and CDR2 SYDVKM. Trimming cost V 4 bases and J 7 bases; bases outside gene matches: 11. The CDR3 contains 16 residues.

The chain couples TRBV6-1 to TRBJ2-7; weak D call: TRBD1 (6 bases). In germline, CDR1 is MNHNS, CDR2 SASEGT. The CDR3 runs 14 residues. V lost 7 bases and J 1 base, leaving 14 bases between the germline ends. The CDR3 DNA sequence: TGTGCCAGCACTGCCGGGACACCATCCTACGAGCAGTACTTC. This encodes CASTAGTPSYEQYF.

The chain carries TRBV27 and TRBJ2-3; the D is unclear. V dropped 2 bases and J dropped 6 bases, with 6 bases sitting between them. Germline V gene data show CDR1 as MNHEY and CDR2 as SMNVEV (reference sequence). The CDR3 sequence is 12 residues long. CDR3 in DNA: TGTGCCAGCAGTTTACCGGAGGATACGCAGTATTTT. Its translation: CASSLPEDTQYF.

The chain links TRBV15 to TRBJ2-1, with D perhaps matching TRBD2 (5 bases). CDR1 LNHNV and CDR2 YYDKDF come from the germline V gene (reference sequence). This CDR3 region has 14 residues. Trimming shortened V by 8 bases and J by 7 bases, and 18 bases separated the two germline ends. The CDR3 DNA reads TGTGCCACCGCCTTCCCTAGCATGAATAATGAGCAGTTCTTC. Translating it yields CATAFPSMNNEQFF.

The rearrangement joins TRBV18 to TRBJ2-1; TRBD2 matches at 12 bases. With 5 bases clipped from V and 2 bases from J, the junction kept 4 bases outside the gene matches. Germline CDR1 reads KGHSH; CDR2 reads LQKENI. This CDR3 comprises 16 residues. CDR3 bases: TGTGCCAGCTCAAGTACTAGCGGGAGGACCTACAATGAGCAGTTCTTC. It is translated as CASSSTSGRTYNEQFF.

The V gene is TRBV28, the J gene TRBJ2-7; D is ambiguous. Trimming stripped 6 bases from V and 6 bases from J, with 12 bases between. The CDR3 consists of 12 residues. CDR1 MDHEN and CDR2 SYDVKM come from the germline V gene. CDR3 sequence reads: CASSPQLIEQYF. In DNA, the CDR3 is TGTGCCAGCAGCCCCCAGTTGATCGAGCAGTACTTC. The entire variable domain, with the rest obtained from reference TRBV28 and TRBJ2-7, is as follows: DVKVTQSSRYLVKRTGEKVFLECVQDMDHENMFWYRQDPGLGLRLIYFSYDVKMKEKGDIPEGYSVSREKKERFSLILESASTNQTSMYLCASSPQLIEQYFGPGTRLTVT.

The chain carries TRBV5-1 and TRBJ2-1, with TRBD1 as a possible D gene (5 bases). Germline V CDR1 and CDR2: SGHRS, YFSETQ. The V gene lost 4 bases and the J gene lost 10 bases, with 12 bases spanning the gap. This CDR3 is built from 12 residues. CDR3 loop: CASSTGAREQFF. DNA for the CDR3: TGCGCCAGCAGCACTGGGGCCAGGGAGCAGTTCTTC.

The rearrangement links TRBV7-9 to TRBJ2-1; D gene ambiguous. CDR3 size: 14 residues. V lost 3 bases and J lost 8, with 14 bases in between. Germline V lookup: CDR1 SEHNR, CDR2 FQNEAQ (reference sequence). As DNA, the CDR3 is TGTGCCAGCAGCTTGATCGGGTCAAACCATGAGCAGTTCTTC. It is translated as CASSLIGSNHEQFF.

The rearrangement uses TRBV7-2 and TRBJ2-7; the match to TRBD2 covers 13 bases. This CDR3 comprises 15 residues. The ends lost 5 bases at V and 2 bases at J; junction bases unmatched: 3. In germline, CDR1 is SGHTA, CDR2 FQGNSA. The CDR3 DNA reads as TGTGCCAGCAGCAAAACTAGCGGGAGGGCCTACGAGCAGTACTTC. Residues: CASSKTSGRAYEQYF.